The 9 T cell receptor beta chains below come from one sample, sequenced in a study of blood T cell repertoires in COVID-19. Produced via immunoSEQ multiplex PCR; TCRdb's table is partial and in-frame only. The data show about 170,000 clones, 80% to 90% seen once. Material for sequencing was peripheral blood. The receptors derive from a woman between 65 and 79 years old with COVID-19, enrolled during active disease.

The V gene is TRBV30, the J gene TRBJ2-7; perhaps TRBD2 as D (6 bases). Trimming left V 2 bases short and J 4 bases short, with 21 bases between. This CDR3 region has 16 residues. The germline V gene encodes CDR1 GTSNPN and CDR2 SVGIG (reference sequence). DNA of the CDR3: TGTGCCTGGAGTTACGGAAGCGGGCGTTCCGTGTACGAGCAGTACGTC. Translation: CAWSYGSGRSVYEQYV.

The V and J genes are TRBV28 and TRBJ2-1, with 8 positions matching TRBD2. The germline V gene has CDR1 MDHEN and CDR2 SYDVKM. The J segment lost 3 bases and the V segment lost 8 bases, leaving 9 bases of the junction unmatched. The CDR3 spans 15 residues. The CDR3 spells CASGPSGLLYNEQFF. Here the CDR3 DNA reads TGTGCCAGCGGGCCTAGCGGGCTTCTCTACAATGAGCAGTTCTTC.

This clone has a handful of counts. V gene TRBV14 combines with J gene TRBJ2-2, with D maybe TRBD2 (6 bases). With 5 bases removed from V and 0 bases from J, the gap between germline ends came to 19 bases. CDR1 and CDR2 from the germline V gene are SGHDN and FVKESK. The CDR3 covers 18 residues. The CDR3 loop reads CASSDTGTGAANTGELFF. In nucleotides, the CDR3 is TGTGCCAGCAGCGATACCGGGACTGGGGCTGCGAACACCGGGGAGCTGTTTTTT.

The V call is TRBV3-1 (or the pseudogene TRBV3-2), the J call TRBJ1-4, with D uncertain. V shed 3 bases and J shed 8 bases, with 10 bases lying between them. This CDR3 is 13 amino acids long. Germline V gene data show CDR1 as LGHDT and CDR2 as YNNKEL (reference sequence). The CDR3 region has the DNA TGTGCCAGCAGCCAGAGGGTCCAAGAAAAACTGTTTTTT. It is translated as CASSQRVQEKLFF.

This clone was counted once. The V call is TRBV28, the J call TRBJ2-2, with D hard to call. V was clipped by 5 bases and J by 2 bases, with 15 bases between them. This CDR3 has 16 residues. From germline, CDR1 is MDHEN and CDR2 SYDVKM. The CDR3 DNA reads as TGTGCCAGCAGTCCGCCGTTGTTGAGTAACACCGGGGAGCTGTTTTTT. Amino acid sequence: CASSPPLLSNTGELFF.

The chain carries TRBV5-1 and TRBJ2-7; possible D gene TRBD2, 5 bases. V lost 4 bases, J lost 2 bases, and 10 bases lay in between. CDR1 SGHRS and CDR2 YFSETQ come from the germline V gene. The CDR3 runs to 13 residues. Written as DNA, the CDR3 is TGCGCCAGCAGCGGCGGACTGCCCTACGAGCAGTACGTC. Protein product: CASSGGLPYEQYV.

The chain couples TRBV6-5 to TRBJ1-5, with 9 bases identical to TRBD1. Trimming took 5 bases from V and 6 from J; bases not matched to a gene: 8. The CDR3 runs to 15 residues. Germline-derived CDR1 and CDR2 are MNHEY and SVGAGI. DNA for the CDR3: TGTGCCAGCAGTCTCACAGGGGGCGCGATTCAGCCCCAGCATTTT. Amino acids: CASSLTGGAIQPQHF.

The sample holds a few counts of this clone. This chain uses TRBV29-1 with TRBJ1-2; 8 nucleotides line up with TRBD1. There are 12 residues in the CDR3. J gave up 5 bases and V 6 bases, and 5 bases lay outside the gene matches. Germline V lookup: CDR1 SQVTM, CDR2 ANQGSEA. CDR3: CSVQGAGYGYTF. CDR3 sequence (DNA): TGCAGCGTCCAGGGGGCCGGATATGGCTACACCTTC.

The gene calls are TRBV5-1 and TRBJ2-2; 8 positions agree with TRBD1. This CDR3 region has 14 residues. V shed 4 bases, J shed 3 bases, and the junction held 2 bases outside the gene matches. Per the germline V gene, CDR1 is SGHRS and CDR2 is YFSETQ. In nucleotides, the CDR3 is TGCGCCAGCAGCGGACAGGGCTACACCGGGGAGCTGTTTTTT. Encoded protein: CASSGQGYTGELFF.